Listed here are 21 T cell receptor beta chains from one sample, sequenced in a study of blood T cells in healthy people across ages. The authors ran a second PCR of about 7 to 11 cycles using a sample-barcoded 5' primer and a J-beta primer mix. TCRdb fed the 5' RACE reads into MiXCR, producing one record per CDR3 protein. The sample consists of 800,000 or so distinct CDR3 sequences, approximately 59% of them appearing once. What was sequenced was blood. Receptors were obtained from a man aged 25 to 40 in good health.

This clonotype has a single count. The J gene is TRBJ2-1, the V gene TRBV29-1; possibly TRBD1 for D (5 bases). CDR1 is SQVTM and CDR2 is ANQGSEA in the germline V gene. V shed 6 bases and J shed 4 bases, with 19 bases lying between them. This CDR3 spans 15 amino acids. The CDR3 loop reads CSVRSRQLPYNEQFF. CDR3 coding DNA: TGCAGCGTGCGATCTCGACAGTTACCTTACAATGAGCAGTTCTTC.

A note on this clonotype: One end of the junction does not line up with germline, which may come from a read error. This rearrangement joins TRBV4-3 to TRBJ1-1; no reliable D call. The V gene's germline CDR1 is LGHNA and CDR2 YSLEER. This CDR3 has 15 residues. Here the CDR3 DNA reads TGCGCCAGCAGCCAAATCACGGGCTTAAACACTGAGGCTTTCTTT. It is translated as CASSQITGLNTEAFF.

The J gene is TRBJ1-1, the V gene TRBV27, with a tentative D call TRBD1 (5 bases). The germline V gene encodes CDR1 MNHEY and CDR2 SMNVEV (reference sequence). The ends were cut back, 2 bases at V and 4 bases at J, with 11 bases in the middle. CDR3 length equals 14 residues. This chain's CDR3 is CASSLGQGSTEAFF. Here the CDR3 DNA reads TGTGCCAGCAGTTTAGGGCAGGGAAGCACTGAAGCTTTCTTT.

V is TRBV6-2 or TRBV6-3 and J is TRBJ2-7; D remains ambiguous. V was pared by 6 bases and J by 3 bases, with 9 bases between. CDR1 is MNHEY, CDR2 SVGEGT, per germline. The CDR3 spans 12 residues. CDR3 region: CASRLDDYEQYF. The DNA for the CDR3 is TGTGCCAGCAGGCTGGACGACTACGAGCAGTACTTC.

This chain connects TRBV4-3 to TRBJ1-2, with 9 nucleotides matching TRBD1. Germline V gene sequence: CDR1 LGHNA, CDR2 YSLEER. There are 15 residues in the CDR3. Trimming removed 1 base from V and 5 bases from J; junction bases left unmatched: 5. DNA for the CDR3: TGCGCCAGCAGCCAAGGGGACAGGGCTGGTTATGGCTACACCTTC. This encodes CASSQGDRAGYGYTF.

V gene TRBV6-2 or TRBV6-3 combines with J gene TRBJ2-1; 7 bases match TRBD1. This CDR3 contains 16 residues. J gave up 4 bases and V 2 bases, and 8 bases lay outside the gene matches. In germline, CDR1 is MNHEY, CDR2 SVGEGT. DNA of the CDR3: TGTGCCAGCAGTTACCCTCTGACAGGGTATTACAATGAGCAGTTCTTC. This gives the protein CASSYPLTGYYNEQFF.

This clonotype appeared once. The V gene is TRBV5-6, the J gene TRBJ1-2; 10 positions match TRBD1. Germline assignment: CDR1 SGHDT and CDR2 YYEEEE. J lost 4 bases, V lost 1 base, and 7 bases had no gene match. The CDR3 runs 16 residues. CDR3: CASSLISGQGTYGYTF. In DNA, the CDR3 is TGTGCCAGCAGCTTGATCTCGGGACAGGGGACCTATGGCTACACCTTC.

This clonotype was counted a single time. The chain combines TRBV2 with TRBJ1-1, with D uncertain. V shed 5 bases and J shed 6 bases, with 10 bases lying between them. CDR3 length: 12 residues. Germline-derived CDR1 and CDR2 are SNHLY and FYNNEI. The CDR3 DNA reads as TGTGCCAGCAGTCGGGAAGCCCCTGAAGCTTTCTTT. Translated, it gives CASSREAPEAFF.

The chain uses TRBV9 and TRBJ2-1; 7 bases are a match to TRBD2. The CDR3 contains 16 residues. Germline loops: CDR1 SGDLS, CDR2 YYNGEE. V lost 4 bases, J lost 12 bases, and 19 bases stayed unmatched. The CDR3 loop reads CASSSRASGLVLLQFF. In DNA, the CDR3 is TGTGCCAGCAGCTCCCGGGCTAGCGGCCTAGTTCTTCTGCAGTTCTTC.

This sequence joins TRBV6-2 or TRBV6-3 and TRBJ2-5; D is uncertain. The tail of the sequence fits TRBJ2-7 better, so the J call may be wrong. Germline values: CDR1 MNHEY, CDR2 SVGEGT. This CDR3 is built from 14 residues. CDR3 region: CASSYPGYTYEQYF. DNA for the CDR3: TGTGCCAGCAGTTACCCCGGATACACCTACGAGCAGTACTTC.

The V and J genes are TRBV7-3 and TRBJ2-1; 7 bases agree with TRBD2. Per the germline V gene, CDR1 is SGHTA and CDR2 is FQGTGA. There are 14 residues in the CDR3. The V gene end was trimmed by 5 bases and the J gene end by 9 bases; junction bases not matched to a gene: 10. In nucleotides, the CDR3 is TGTGCCAGCAGCCCAACGGGGTGGGAGGGTGAGCAGTTCTTC. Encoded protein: CASSPTGWEGEQFF.

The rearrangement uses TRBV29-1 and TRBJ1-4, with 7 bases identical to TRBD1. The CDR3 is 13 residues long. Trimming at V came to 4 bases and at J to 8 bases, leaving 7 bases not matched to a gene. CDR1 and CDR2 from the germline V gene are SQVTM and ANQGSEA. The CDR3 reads CSVATGTGEKLFF. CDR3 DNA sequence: TGCAGCGTTGCGACAGGGACGGGAGAAAAACTGTTTTTT.

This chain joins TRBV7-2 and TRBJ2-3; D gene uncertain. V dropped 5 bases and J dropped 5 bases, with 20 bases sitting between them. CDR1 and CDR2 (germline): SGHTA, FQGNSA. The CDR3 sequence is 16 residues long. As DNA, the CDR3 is TGTGCCAGCAGCGTAACGCGGAGCCGTGCACAAGATACGCAGTATTTT. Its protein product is CASSVTRSRAQDTQYF.

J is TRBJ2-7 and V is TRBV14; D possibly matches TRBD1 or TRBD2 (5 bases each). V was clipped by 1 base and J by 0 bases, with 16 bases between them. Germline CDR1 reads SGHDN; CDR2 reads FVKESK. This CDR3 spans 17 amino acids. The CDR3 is CASSQAAGTIFSYEQYF. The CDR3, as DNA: TGTGCCAGCAGCCAAGCGGCAGGGACGATCTTCTCCTACGAGCAGTACTTC.

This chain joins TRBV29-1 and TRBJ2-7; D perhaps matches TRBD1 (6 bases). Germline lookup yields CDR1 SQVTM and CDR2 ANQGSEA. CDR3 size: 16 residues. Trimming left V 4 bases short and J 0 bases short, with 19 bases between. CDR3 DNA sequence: TGCAGCGTTGCCGCAGGGGCCGATAAGAGCTCCTACGAGCAGTACTTC. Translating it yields CSVAAGADKSSYEQYF.

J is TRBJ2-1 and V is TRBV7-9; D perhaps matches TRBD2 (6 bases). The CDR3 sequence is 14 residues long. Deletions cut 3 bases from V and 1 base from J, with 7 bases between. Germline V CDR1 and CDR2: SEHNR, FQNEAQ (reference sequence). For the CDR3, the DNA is TGTGCCAGCAGCTTCGCGGGATCCTACAATGAGCAGTTCTTC. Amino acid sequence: CASSFAGSYNEQFF. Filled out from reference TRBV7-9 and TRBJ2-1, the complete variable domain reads DTGVSQNPRHKITKRGQNVTFRCDPISEHNRLYWYRQTLGQGPEFLTYFQNEAQLEKSRLLSDRFSAERPKGSFSTLEIQRTEQGDSAMYLCASSFAGSYNEQFFGPGTRLTVL.

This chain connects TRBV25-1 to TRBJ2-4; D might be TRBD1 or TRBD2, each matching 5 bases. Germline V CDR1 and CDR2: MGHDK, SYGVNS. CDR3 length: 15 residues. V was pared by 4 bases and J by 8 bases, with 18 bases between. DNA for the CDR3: TGTGCCAGCAGTGGGGGGTCCGGCCGCGTCGACATTCAGTACTTC. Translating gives CASSGGSGRVDIQYF.

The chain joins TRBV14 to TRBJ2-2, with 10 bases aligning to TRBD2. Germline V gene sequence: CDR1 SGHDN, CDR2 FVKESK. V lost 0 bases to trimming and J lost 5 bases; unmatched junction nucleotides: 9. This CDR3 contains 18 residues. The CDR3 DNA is TGTGCCAGCAGCCAAGAGTGGAGCGGGGGGGCATGGACCGGGGAGCTGTTTTTT. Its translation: CASSQEWSGGAWTGELFF.

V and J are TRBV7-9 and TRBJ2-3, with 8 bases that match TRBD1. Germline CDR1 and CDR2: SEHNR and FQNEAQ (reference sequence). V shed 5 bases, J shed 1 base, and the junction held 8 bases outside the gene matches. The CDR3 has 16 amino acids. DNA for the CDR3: TGTGCCAGCAGCCAGCGCAGGGGGCCGGGCACAGATACGCAGTATTTT. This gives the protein CASSQRRGPGTDTQYF.

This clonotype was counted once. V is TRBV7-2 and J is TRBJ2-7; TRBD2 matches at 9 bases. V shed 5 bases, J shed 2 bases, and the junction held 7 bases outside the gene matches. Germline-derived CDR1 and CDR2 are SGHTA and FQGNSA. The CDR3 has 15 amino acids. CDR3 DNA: TGTGCCAGCAGCCGGGTAGCGGGGGAAGCCTACGAGCAGTACTTC. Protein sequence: CASSRVAGEAYEQYF.

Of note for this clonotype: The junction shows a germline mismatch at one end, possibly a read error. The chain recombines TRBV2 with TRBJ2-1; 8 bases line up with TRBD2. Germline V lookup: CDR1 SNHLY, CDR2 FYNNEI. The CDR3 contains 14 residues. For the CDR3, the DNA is TGTGCCAGCGGTGACCCCGGGGGGGCCGTAGAGCAGTTCTTC. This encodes CASGDPGGAVEQFF.